This TCR beta chain stems from a study of shared clonotypes between healthy human individuals. Study-level background: Donor composition was a couple of women and three men, aged 18 to 49.

Germline lookup yields CDR1 SGHAT and CDR2 FQNNGV. This CDR3 spans 14 amino acids. Trimming took off 1 base at V and 7 bases at J, with 14 bases between the two ends. The method was immunoSEQ multiplex PCR; TCRdb's version includes in-frame clones alone and lacks a portion of them. Of about 2,100,000 clones detected, more than 85% appear once; the ten largest clones hold under 2%. In the naive CD8 group, cells lacked CD45RO and were positively selected for CCR7, so terminally differentiated effector memory CD45RA+ cells were left out. The source material was naive CD8+ T cells from PBMCs. V gene TRBV11-2 combines with J gene TRBJ2-7; D unclear. The sequence derives from a man aged 18 to 30 in good health. Some clones in this sample may be carry-over from other donors' samples. The DNA for the CDR3 is TGTGCCAGCAGCTTAGTACAAACCCTGGGGGAGCAGTACTTC. It specifies CASSLVQTLGEQYF.